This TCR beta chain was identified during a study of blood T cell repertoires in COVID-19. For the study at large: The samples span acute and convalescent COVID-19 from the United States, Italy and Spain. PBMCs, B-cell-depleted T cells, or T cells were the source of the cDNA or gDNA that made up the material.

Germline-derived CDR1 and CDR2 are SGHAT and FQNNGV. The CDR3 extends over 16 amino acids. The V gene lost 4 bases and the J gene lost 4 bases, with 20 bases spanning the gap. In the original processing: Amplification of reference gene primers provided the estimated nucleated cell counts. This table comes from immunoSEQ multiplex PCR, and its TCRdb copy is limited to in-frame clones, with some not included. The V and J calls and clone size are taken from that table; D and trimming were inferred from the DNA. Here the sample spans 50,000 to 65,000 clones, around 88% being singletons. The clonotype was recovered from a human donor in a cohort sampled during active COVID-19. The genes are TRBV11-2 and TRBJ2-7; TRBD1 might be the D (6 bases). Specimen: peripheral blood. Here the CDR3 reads CASSSRVGAVEYEQYF. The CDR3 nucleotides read TGTGCCAGCAGCTCCCGGGTGGGGGCCGTAGAGTACGAGCAGTACTTC.